The entry below gives a single T cell receptor beta chain sequence along with its context. This sample is drawn from a study of blood T cell repertoires in COVID-19. Study in general: Collection of acute and convalescent COVID-19 samples took place in the United States, Italy and Spain. Sources were T cells, B-cell-depleted T cells, or PBMCs; the material itself was cDNA or gDNA.

Here immunoSEQ multiplex PCR was the method, and the copy in TCRdb shows in-frame clones only, minus some. In the table there are about 51,000 clones, around 90% of which are singletons. Between the trimmed V and J ends, which lost 2 bases and 2 bases, there was a span of 18 bases. Germline CDR1 reads GTSNPN; CDR2 reads SVGIG (reference sequence). This CDR3 is 17 amino acids long. The genes are TRBV30 and TRBJ2-2, with D maybe TRBD1 (6 bases). This clonotype was sampled from a man over 45 with acute or convalescent COVID-19. Input material: peripheral blood. CDR3 amino acids: CAWSFTGHLPNTGELFF. The CDR3 DNA reads TGTGCCTGGAGTTTTACGGGACATCTTCCTAACACCGGGGAGCTGTTTTTT. Based on the CDR3 plus reference TRBV30 and TRBJ2-2, the full variable domain is SQTIHQWPATLVQPVGSPLSLECTVEGTSNPNLYWYRQAAGRGLQLLFYSVGIGQISSEVPQNLSASRPQDRQFILSSKKLLLSDSGFYLCAWSFTGHLPNTGELFFGEGSRLTVL.